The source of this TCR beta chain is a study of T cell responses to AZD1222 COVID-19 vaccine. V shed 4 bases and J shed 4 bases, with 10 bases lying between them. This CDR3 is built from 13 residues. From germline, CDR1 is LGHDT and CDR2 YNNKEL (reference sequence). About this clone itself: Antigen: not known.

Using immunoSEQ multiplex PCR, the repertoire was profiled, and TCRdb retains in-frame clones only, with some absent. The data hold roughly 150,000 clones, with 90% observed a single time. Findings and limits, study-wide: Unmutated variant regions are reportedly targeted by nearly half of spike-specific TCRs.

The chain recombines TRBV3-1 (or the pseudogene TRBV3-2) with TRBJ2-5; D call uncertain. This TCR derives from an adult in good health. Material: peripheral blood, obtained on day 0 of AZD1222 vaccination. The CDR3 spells CASSPKWAETQYF. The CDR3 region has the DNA TGTGCCAGCAGCCCGAAATGGGCAGAGACCCAGTACTTC.